Here is one TCR beta chain with its context. The method was immunoSEQ multiplex PCR; TCRdb's version includes in-frame clones alone and lacks a portion of them. The profile shows some 300,000 clones, 90% to 95% of them singletons. This record comes from a study of blood T cell repertoires in COVID-19. CDR1 and CDR2 (germline): SNHLY, FYNNEI. Losses at the gene ends were 6 bases for V and 4 bases for J; bases not matched to a gene: 3. This CDR3 has 13 residues. The rearrangement links TRBV2 to TRBJ2-5; 9 bases match TRBD2. This receptor was obtained from a woman in her 30s who had been exposed to COVID-19. Sequenced material: PBMCs or T cells enriched from blood (not recorded which). The CDR3 bases are TGTGCCAGCAGGTTACTAGCGGGAGAGACCCAGTACTTC. Its protein product is CASRLLAGETQYF.